This TCR beta chain emerged from a study of shared clonotypes between healthy human individuals. The CDR3 is 17 amino acids. V gave up 4 bases and J gave up 3 bases, with 16 bases separating them. The V gene's germline CDR1 is MDHEN and CDR2 SYDVKM. Deep was the level used in running the assay. Assay used: immunoSEQ multiplex PCR; TCRdb lists only in-frame clones, some missing. The sample has some 500,000 clones, over 60% seen once. The chain links TRBV28 to TRBJ1-6; possibly TRBD1 for D (5 bases). This sequence originates from a woman aged 40 to 50 in good health. Some clones in this sample may be carry-over from other donors' samples. Source material: PBMCs. CDR3 in DNA: TGTGCCAGCAGTTCACGGCCGGGACGGTACTATAATTCACCCCTCCACTTT. It encodes CASSSRPGRYYNSPLHF. Filled out from reference TRBV28 and TRBJ1-6, the complete variable domain reads DVKVTQSSRYLVKRTGEKVFLECVQDMDHENMFWYRQDPGLGLRLIYFSYDVKMKEKGDIPEGYSVSREKKERFSLILESASTNQTSMYLCASSSRPGRYYNSPLHFGNGTRLTVT.